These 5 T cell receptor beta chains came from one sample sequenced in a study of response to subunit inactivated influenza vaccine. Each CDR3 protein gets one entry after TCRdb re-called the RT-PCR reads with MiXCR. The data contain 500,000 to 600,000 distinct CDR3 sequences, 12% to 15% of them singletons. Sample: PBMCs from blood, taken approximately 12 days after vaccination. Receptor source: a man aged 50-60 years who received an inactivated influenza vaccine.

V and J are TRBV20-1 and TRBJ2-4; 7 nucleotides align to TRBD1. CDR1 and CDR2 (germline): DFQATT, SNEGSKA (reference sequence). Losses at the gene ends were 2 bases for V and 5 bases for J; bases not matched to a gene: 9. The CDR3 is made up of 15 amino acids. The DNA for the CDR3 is TGCAGTGCTAGACGGGGACAGCCCCTGGAAAACATTCAGTACTTC. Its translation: CSARRGQPLENIQYF.

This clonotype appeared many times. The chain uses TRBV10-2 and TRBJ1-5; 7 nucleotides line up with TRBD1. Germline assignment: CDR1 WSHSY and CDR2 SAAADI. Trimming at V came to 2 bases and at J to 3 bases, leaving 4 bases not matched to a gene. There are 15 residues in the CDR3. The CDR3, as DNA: TGCGCCAGCAGTGAGGGGGACAGAGTCAATCAGCCCCAGCATTTT. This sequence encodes CASSEGDRVNQPQHF.

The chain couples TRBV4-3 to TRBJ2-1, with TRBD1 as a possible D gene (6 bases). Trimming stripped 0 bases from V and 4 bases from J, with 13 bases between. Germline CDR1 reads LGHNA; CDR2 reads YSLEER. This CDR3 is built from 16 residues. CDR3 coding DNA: TGCGCCAGCAGCCAAGATCCACAGGGAGTGTACAATGAGCAGTTCTTC. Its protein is CASSQDPQGVYNEQFF.

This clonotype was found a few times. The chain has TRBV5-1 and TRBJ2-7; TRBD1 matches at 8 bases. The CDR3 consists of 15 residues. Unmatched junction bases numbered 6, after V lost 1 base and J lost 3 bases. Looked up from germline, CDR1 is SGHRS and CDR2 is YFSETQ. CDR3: CASSLRAGGFYEQYF. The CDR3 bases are TGCGCCAGCAGCTTGAGGGCAGGGGGCTTCTACGAGCAGTACTTC. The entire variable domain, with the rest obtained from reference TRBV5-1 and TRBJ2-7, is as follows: KAGVTQTPRYLIKTRGQQVTLSCSPISGHRSVSWYQQTPGQGLQFLFEYFSETQRNKGNFPGRFSGRQFSNSRSEMNVSTLELGDSALYLCASSLRAGGFYEQYFGPGTRLTVT.

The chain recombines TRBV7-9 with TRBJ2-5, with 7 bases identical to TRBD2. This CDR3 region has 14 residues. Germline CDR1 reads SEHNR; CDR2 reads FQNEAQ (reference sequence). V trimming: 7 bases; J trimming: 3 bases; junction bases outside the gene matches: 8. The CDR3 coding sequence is TGTGCCAGCACCCAGCGGGGCGGGGAAGAGACCCAGTACTTC. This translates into CASTQRGGEETQYF.